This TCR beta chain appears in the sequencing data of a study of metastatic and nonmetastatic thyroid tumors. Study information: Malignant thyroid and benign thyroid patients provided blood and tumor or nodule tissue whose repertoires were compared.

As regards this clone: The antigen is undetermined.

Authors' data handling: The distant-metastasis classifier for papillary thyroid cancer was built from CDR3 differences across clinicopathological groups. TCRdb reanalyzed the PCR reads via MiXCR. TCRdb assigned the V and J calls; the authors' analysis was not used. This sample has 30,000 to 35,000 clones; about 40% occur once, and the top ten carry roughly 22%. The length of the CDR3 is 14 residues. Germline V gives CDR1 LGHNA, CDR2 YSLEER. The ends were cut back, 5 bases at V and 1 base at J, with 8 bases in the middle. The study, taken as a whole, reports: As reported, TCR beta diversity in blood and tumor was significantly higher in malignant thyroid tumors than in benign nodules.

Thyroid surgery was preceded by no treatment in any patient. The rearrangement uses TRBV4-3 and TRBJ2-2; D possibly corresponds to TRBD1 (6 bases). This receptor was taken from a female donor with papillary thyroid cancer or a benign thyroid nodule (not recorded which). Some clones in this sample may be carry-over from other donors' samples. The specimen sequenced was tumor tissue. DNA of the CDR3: TGCGCCAGCAGCGAGGACAGGAACACCGGGGAGCTGTTTTTT. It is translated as CASSEDRNTGELFF.